This entry lists 21 T cell receptor beta chains sequenced from one sample in a study of regulatory T cells in long-lasting Graves disease. The time point: newly diagnosed GD, antithyroid drugs for less than 3 months. PBMCs provided the RNA from which the TCR library was made. Building the TCR beta libraries relied on iRepertoire HTBI primers, and CDR3 regions underwent Arm-PCR. In TCRdb, the multiplex PCR reads were re-called with MiXCR into one record per CDR3 protein. The sample has about 420,000 distinct CDR3 sequences, about 15% seen once; the top ten hold 20% to 25%. These data were also reused for a study on T cells in Graves' hyperthyroidism and ophthalmopathy.

Sequenced here: peripheral blood mononuclear cells (PBMCs), sampled at new diagnosis, from a patient treated with antithyroid drugs. These receptors were obtained from a woman under 30 with Graves disease.

This clonotype was found many times. The V call is TRBV28, the J call TRBJ2-5; 7 bases are a match to TRBD1. The germline V gene encodes CDR1 MDHEN and CDR2 SYDVKM. Trimming cost V 4 bases and J 2 bases; bases outside gene matches: 4. This CDR3 comprises 14 residues. The CDR3 spells CASSSGTVQETQYF. The CDR3 region has the DNA TGTGCCAGCAGTTCCGGGACAGTGCAAGAGACCCAGTACTTC.

This clonotype was seen a handful of times. The rearrangement links TRBV11-1 to TRBJ2-3, with 9 bases fitting TRBD1. Germline V gene lookup returns CDR1 SGHAT and CDR2 FQDESV (reference sequence). V lost 1 base to trimming and J lost 4 bases; unmatched junction nucleotides: 6. The CDR3 consists of 16 residues. The CDR3 loop reads CASSLEDRGYADTQYF. The CDR3 DNA is TGTGCCAGCAGCTTAGAAGACAGGGGGTACGCAGATACGCAGTATTTT.

The rearrangement links TRBV20-1 to TRBJ2-7; 11 nucleotides align to TRBD2. CDR3 length equals 14 residues. The V gene end was trimmed by 3 bases and the J gene end by 4 bases; junction bases not matched to a gene: 5. Germline V CDR1 and CDR2: DFQATT, SNEGSKA (reference sequence). For the CDR3, the DNA is TGCAGTGCTAGTGCTAGCGGGAGGACTTACGAGCAGTACTTC. Translation: CSASASGRTYEQYF.

Only a few counts were recorded for this clonotype. CDR3: CSASGAGASEKLFF. In DNA, the CDR3 is TGCAGTGCCAGCGGGGCGGGGGCGAGCGAAAAACTGTTTTTT. V gene TRBV20-1 combines with J gene TRBJ1-4; maybe TRBD1 (6 bases). Germline CDR1 and CDR2: DFQATT and SNEGSKA (reference sequence). V lost 6 bases and J 8 bases, leaving 19 bases between the germline ends. The CDR3 has 14 amino acids.

The chain employs TRBV4-2 and TRBJ2-5, with 12 positions matching TRBD2. Trimming at V came to 4 bases and at J to 0 bases, leaving 9 bases not matched to a gene. The CDR3 consists of 18 residues. Germline values: CDR1 LGHNA, CDR2 YNFKEQ. In nucleotides, the CDR3 is TGTGCCAGCAGCCGAGAGGTGGCTAGCGGGAGGGACCAAGAGACCCAGTACTTC. Translating it yields CASSREVASGRDQETQYF.

This clonotype showed up many times. CDR3 nucleotides: TGTGCCAGCAGCTTAAGGGGGCGACCCACAGATACGCAGTATTTT. Protein sequence: CASSLRGRPTDTQYF. The V call is TRBV11-2, the J call TRBJ2-3; TRBD1 agrees at 7 bases. This CDR3 is built from 15 residues. The ends lost 2 bases at V and 2 bases at J; junction bases unmatched: 4. Germline values: CDR1 SGHAT, CDR2 FQNNGV.

This clonotype was picked up a small number of times. This sequence joins TRBV9 and TRBJ2-3; 10 positions agree with TRBD2. The junction had 4 bases not matched to a gene; V was cut back by 3 bases and J by 3 bases. CDR3 length equals 15 residues. CDR1 SGDLS and CDR2 YYNGEE come from the germline V gene. This chain's CDR3 is CASSGSGRGTDTQYF. The CDR3 DNA reads TGTGCCAGCAGCGGGAGCGGGAGGGGTACAGATACGCAGTATTTT.

With regard to this clonotype: A clone one base away is much larger, so this may be a read error. This rearrangement joins TRBV2 to TRBJ2-1; 11 positions agree with TRBD1. Germline CDR1 SNHLY, CDR2 FYNNEI. The CDR3 length is 15 residues. The V and J ends lost 4 bases and 10 bases, in that order; junction bases with no gene match: 9. CDR3 coding DNA: TGTGCCAGCAGTGCTACGGACAGGGGGCTAGAGGAGCAGTTCTTC. Amino acid sequence: CASSATDRGLEEQFF.

This clonotype was counted ten times or more. The chain is built from TRBV20-1 and TRBJ2-1, with D uncertain. The CDR3 sequence is 13 residues long. Germline V CDR1 and CDR2: DFQATT, SNEGSKA (reference sequence). The V end lost 7 bases, the J end lost 2 bases, and 12 bases lay between the germline ends. The CDR3 DNA reads as TGCAGTGGAGGTTCTGGGGCCTACAATGAGCAGTTCTTC. It yields the protein CSGGSGAYNEQFF.

This clonotype was counted at least ten times. This sequence joins TRBV7-9 and TRBJ2-2; maybe TRBD2 (6 bases). V was shortened by 5 bases and J by 0 bases, with 10 bases between the two germline ends. In germline, CDR1 is SEHNR, CDR2 FQNEAQ (reference sequence). The CDR3 covers 15 residues. As DNA, the CDR3 is TGTGCCAGCAGCCTCGGGACTGCGAACACCGGGGAGCTGTTTTTT. Its protein product is CASSLGTANTGELFF.

At least ten counts were recorded for this clonotype. V gene TRBV6-5 combines with J gene TRBJ1-6, with D hard to call. This CDR3 region has 15 residues. Germline V lookup: CDR1 MNHEY, CDR2 SVGAGI. Trimming took off 4 bases at V and 9 bases at J, with 16 bases between the two ends. The CDR3 spells CASSSLGQLGSPLHF. CDR3 sequence (DNA): TGTGCCAGCAGTTCCCTCGGGCAGCTGGGTTCACCCCTCCACTTT.

This clonotype was found a few times. The chain couples TRBV16 to TRBJ2-6; D call uncertain. The V and J ends lost 0 bases and 0 bases respectively, with 6 bases between them. Germline lookup yields CDR1 KGHSY and CDR2 FQNENV. This CDR3 spans 16 amino acids. The CDR3 sequence is CASSQSAGSGANVLTF. The CDR3 nucleotides are TGTGCCAGCAGCCAATCGGCCGGCTCTGGGGCCAACGTCCTGACTTTC.

This clonotype has a count of ten or more. The chain employs TRBV27 and TRBJ2-7; D call uncertain. The CDR3 runs 14 residues. Germline V lookup: CDR1 MNHEY, CDR2 SMNVEV (reference sequence). Between the trimmed V and J ends, which lost 1 base and 0 bases, there was a span of 7 bases. The CDR3 here is CASSLLANSYEQYF. The CDR3 DNA reads as TGTGCCAGCAGTTTATTGGCCAACTCCTACGAGCAGTACTTC.

This clonotype was detected a few times. V is TRBV19 and J is TRBJ1-1, with TRBD1 identical over 8 bases. The trim removed 9 bases at V and 9 bases at J, leaving 12 bases unmatched. This CDR3 has 13 residues. Germline V gene data show CDR1 as LNHDA and CDR2 as SQIVND (reference sequence). The CDR3 nucleotides are TGTGCCAGCCAAGACAGGGGAACTCCGCAAGCTTTCTTT. As protein: CASQDRGTPQAFF.

In its sample, this clonotype was seen many times. V usage is TRBV27 and J usage is TRBJ2-7; D may be TRBD2 (6 bases). Looked up from germline, CDR1 is MNHEY and CDR2 is SMNVEV (reference sequence). V lost 4 bases and J 3 bases, leaving 16 bases between the germline ends. CDR3 length: 15 residues. In nucleotides, the CDR3 is TGTGCCAGCAGTTGGAGGCGGGACTCCTACTACGAGCAGTACTTC. It codes for CASSWRRDSYYEQYF.

Many counts were recorded for this clonotype. The rearrangement links TRBV28 to TRBJ2-1; 8 nucleotides agree with TRBD2. Germline trimming cut 6 bases from V and 4 bases from J; bases unmatched to any gene: 11. The CDR3 contains 16 residues. Germline assignment: CDR1 MDHEN and CDR2 SYDVKM. Here the CDR3 reads CASSPTPGTRYNEQFF. CDR3 DNA: TGTGCCAGCAGCCCGACCCCCGGGACTAGATACAATGAGCAGTTCTTC.

This chain uses TRBV18 with TRBJ2-2; 11 bases match TRBD1. This CDR3 is 17 amino acids long. V shed 1 base, J shed 5 bases, and the junction held 6 bases outside the gene matches. The germline CDR1 and CDR2 sequences are KGHSH and LQKENI. CDR3 in DNA: TGTGCCAGCTCACCACTCGGACAGGGGGCGCGGACCGGGGAGCTGTTTTTT. It codes for CASSPLGQGARTGELFF.

This clonotype was seen a handful of times. The chain carries TRBV9 and TRBJ2-1; a possible D gene is TRBD2 (5 bases). The CDR3 has 14 residues. CDR1 SGDLS and CDR2 YYNGEE come from the germline V gene. V dropped 0 bases and J dropped 10 bases, with 14 bases sitting between them. The CDR3 region is CASSVVATPGEQFF. Written as DNA, the CDR3 is TGTGCCAGCAGCGTAGTAGCGACACCTGGAGAGCAGTTCTTC.

Only a few counts were recorded for this clonotype. This sequence joins TRBV27 and TRBJ2-7, with 7 bases aligning to TRBD1. The CDR3 totals 13 residues. The V gene end was trimmed by 6 bases and the J gene end by 1 base; junction bases not matched to a gene: 3. Per germline, CDR1 MNHEY and CDR2 SMNVEV (reference sequence). The CDR3, as DNA: TGTGCCAGCAGCGGGACAGAATCCTACGAGCAGTACTTC. It translates to CASSGTESYEQYF.

The table lists this clonotype with many counts. The V gene is TRBV2, the J gene TRBJ2-1; D uncertain. The CDR3 runs 15 residues. Germline CDR1 is SNHLY and CDR2 is FYNNEI. V was trimmed by 6 bases and J by 11 bases, leaving 23 bases between them. CDR3 sequence: CASRTGGKELTKQFF. In DNA form, the CDR3 reads TGTGCCAGCAGGACGGGCGGTAAGGAGTTGACGAAGCAGTTCTTC.

The table lists this clonotype with a few counts. The J gene is TRBJ2-5, the V gene TRBV4-2; D gene ambiguous. This CDR3 has 15 residues. V lost 4 bases, J lost 3 bases, and 15 bases lay in between. Germline lookup yields CDR1 LGHNA and CDR2 YNFKEQ. CDR3 protein: CASSLSWTPEETQYF. The CDR3, as DNA: TGTGCCAGCAGCCTCTCTTGGACGCCGGAAGAGACCCAGTACTTC.